This is a list of T cell receptor beta chains from one sample in a study of human T cells and chemical hapten exposure. Each CDR3 protein gets one entry after TCRdb re-called the RACE reads with MiXCR. Here the sample spans some 300,000 distinct CDR3 sequences, around 5.5% being singletons. The sample consisted of whole blood, taken in connection with sensitization to the hapten diphenylcyclopropenone (DPC). The source is a woman in her late teens or twenties with alopecia areata. Some clones in this sample may be carry-over from other donors' samples. The CDR3 runs from the conserved cysteine through the conserved F or W. The order of the fields is J gene, V gene, CDR3 protein.

>TRBJ2-3|TRBV5-1
CASSSQWDTQYF
>TRBJ2-6|TRBV11-3
CAVYGANVLTF
>TRBJ1-1|TRBV3-1
CASSQVVNTEAFF
>TRBJ2-3|TRBV9
CASSSDGGQALTQYF
>TRBJ2-7|TRBV7-6
CASSFPYEQYF
>TRBJ2-3|TRBV5-1
CASSIVADTQYF
>TRBJ1-1|TRBV12-3/TRBV12-4
CASSLAPRGTTEAFF
>TRBJ1-2|TRBV29-1
CSVAPFGRSYGYTF
>TRBJ2-3|TRBV18
CASSTRGQGLGEATDTQYF
>TRBJ1-1|TRBV6-1
CASSEDRARGSEAFF
>TRBJ2-3|TRBV6-1
CASSQDIGLAGGRDTQYF
>TRBJ1-6|TRBV28
CASSLRLSNSPLHF
>TRBJ2-7|TRBV2
CASIRDFGTANEQYF
>TRBJ2-7|TRBV20-1
CSAKDNYEQYF
>TRBJ1-1|TRBV5-1
CASSLEGSGRWSTEAFF
>TRBJ1-1|TRBV5-5
CASSLVGSGTEAFF
>TRBJ1-4|TRBV7-2
CASSRTGNNEKLFF